A selection of T cell receptor beta chains follows, all from one sample in a study of PD-1 blockade in classical Hodgkin lymphoma. TCRdb's table, derived via immunoSEQ multiplex PCR, lists solely in-frame clones and lacks some. In the table there are roughly 40,000 clones, about 90% of which are singletons. The sample here was peripheral blood mononuclear cells (PBMCs), taken at baseline. Receptors originate from a human donor with classical Hodgkin lymphoma. The CDR3 runs from the conserved cysteine through the conserved F or W. Each record gives: J gene, clone size, D gene, CDR3 length, V gene, CDR3 DNA, CDR3 protein. The D gene is left open where the match is weak. Some rows mark clone size as missing; the rest say once, few, many or name a class of expanded clone.

TRBJ2-1	.	.	17	TRBV11-1	TGTGCCAGCAGAGAATCGGGACACCCGAGCTCCTACAATGAGCAGTTCTTC	CASRESGHPSSYNEQFF
TRBJ2-1	.	.	15	TRBV5-8	TGTGCCAGCAGCTTGGACGGGGGCTCCTACAATGAGCAGTTCTTC	CASSLDGGSYNEQFF
TRBJ2-2	.	TRBD2	18	TRBV4-1	TGCGCCAGCAGCCAGGCAGGGAGTGGGACTAGCGTCTCCGGGGAGCTGTTTTTT	CASSQAGSGTSVSGELFF
TRBJ2-5	.	TRBD2	18	TRBV18	TGTGCCAGCTCACCAACGCGGGCAAGCGGGGGACACCAAGAGACCCAGTACTTC	CASSPTRASGGHQETQYF
TRBJ1-2	.	.	16	TRBV5-3	TGTGCCAGAAGCTTGCCCTCCGGGCAGGGGACGCATGGCTACACCTTC	CARSLPSGQGTHGYTF
TRBJ1-5	.	TRBD1	15	TRBV18	TGTGCCAGCTCACCGGGACAGCCTAGCAATCAGCCCCAGCATTTT	CASSPGQPSNQPQHF
TRBJ2-7	once	.	15	TRBV5-6	TGTGCCAGCAGCATGACTAAACGGAGCTCCTACGAGCAGTACTTC	CASSMTKRSSYEQYF
TRBJ1-1	.	.	15	TRBV7-8	TGTGCCAGCAGCTTCGTTGGCGGGGGGACCACTGAAGCTTTCTTT	CASSFVGGGTTEAFF
TRBJ2-7	.	.	15	TRBV6-5	TGTGCCAGCAGTTACTCGGTGACTACCTTCTACGAGCAGTACTTC	CASSYSVTTFYEQYF
TRBJ1-2	few	.	13	TRBV6-5	TGTGCCAGTAGTTACGACAGGTACTATGGCTACACCTTC	CASSYDRYYGYTF
TRBJ1-1	.	.	13	TRBV14	TGTGCCAGCAGCCAATGGTCCGGGACTGAAGCTTTCTTT	CASSQWSGTEAFF
TRBJ1-6	.	.	16	TRBV27	TGTGCCAGCAGTCCCGCGCAGAGCTCCTATAATTCACCCCTCCACTTT	CASSPAQSSYNSPLHF
TRBJ1-6	once	TRBD1	16	TRBV19	TGTGCCAGTAGTACCGAGACAGGGTTCGGTAATTCACCCCTCCACTTT	CASSTETGFGNSPLHF
TRBJ1-5	.	TRBD1	16	TRBV30	TGTGCCTGGAGGCCACCAATGACAGGGGGCAATCAGCCCCAGCATTTT	CAWRPPMTGGNQPQHF
TRBJ2-5	.	TRBD1	15	TRBV18	TGTGCCAGCTCACCACGGGACAGTGAGGTAGAGACCCAGTACTTC	CASSPRDSEVETQYF
TRBJ1-5	.	.	14	TRBV19	TGTGCCAGTAGTATTAACTGGAGCAATCAGCCCCAGCATTTT	CASSINWSNQPQHF
TRBJ1-2	once	.	12	TRBV7-9	TGTGCCAGCAGCTACGACGTTCATGGCTACACCTTC	CASSYDVHGYTF
TRBJ2-1	once	TRBD2	15	TRBV7-9	TGTGCCAGCAGCCCACGGGGGGGCTCCTACAATGAGCAGTTCTTC	CASSPRGGSYNEQFF
TRBJ1-6	.	TRBD1	14	TRBV2	TGTGCCAGCGATCACCGGGACAGAAATTCACCCCTCCACTTT	CASDHRDRNSPLHF
TRBJ2-1	.	.	16	TRBV19	TGTGCCAGTAGTATATATCGGGTCAGCTCCTACAATGAGCAGTTCTTC	CASSIYRVSSYNEQFF
TRBJ1-1	.	.	11	TRBV10-3	TGTGCCATCAGAACGAACACTGAAGCTTTCTTT	CAIRTNTEAFF
TRBJ1-2	once	.	15	TRBV27	TGTGCCAGCAGCCCCGGATTGGGAGTTAGCTATGGCTACACCTTC	CASSPGLGVSYGYTF
TRBJ1-4	.	TRBD1	16	TRBV27	TGTGCCAGCAGTTTAGACAGGGCCCCAACTAATGAAAAACTGTTTTTT	CASSLDRAPTNEKLFF
TRBJ1-3	once	.	14	TRBV7-9	TGTGCCAGCCCTAAAGCGCTACAGGCCAACACCATATATTTT	CASPKALQANTIYF
TRBJ1-1	.	.	14	TRBV19	TGTGCCAGTACCCTTGAGGGGCCATTCACTGAAGCTTTCTTT	CASTLEGPFTEAFF
TRBJ1-3	once	.	13	TRBV28	TGTGCCAGCCGACGGGGGGCTGGAAACACCATATATTTT	CASRRGAGNTIYF
TRBJ2-5	.	TRBD2	15	TRBV7-2	TGTGCCAGCTTGAGGGGTAGCGGGGGGGGAGAGACCCAGTACTTC	CASLRGSGGGETQYF
TRBJ2-7	.	TRBD1	14	TRBV5-1	TGCGCCAGCGGGCACCGGGACAGCTCCTACGAGCAGTACTTC	CASGHRDSSYEQYF
TRBJ2-1	.	TRBD2	18	TRBV11-1	TGTGCCAGCAGCTTAGCTAGCGGGGGAGGTCCTCTCGACAATGAGCAGTTCTTC	CASSLASGGGPLDNEQFF
TRBJ2-7	once	.	13	TRBV7-8	TGTGCCAGCAGCTTAGCTGTCAGCTACGAGCAGTACTTC	CASSLAVSYEQYF
TRBJ2-1	.	TRBD2	17	TRBV7-2	TGTGCCAGCAGCTTAGCCGGGACTAGCGGGATCTACAATGAGCAGTTCTTC	CASSLAGTSGIYNEQFF
TRBJ1-1	.	.	13	TRBV5-5	TGTGCCAGCAGCTCGGGGCCGGACACTGAAGCTTTCTTT	CASSSGPDTEAFF
TRBJ1-2	.	TRBD1	17	TRBV18	TGTGCCAGCTCACCACCGAAGATTGGGACAGGTGGCTATGGCTACACCTTC	CASSPPKIGTGGYGYTF
TRBJ1-1	.	TRBD1	13	TRBV27	TGTGCCAGCAGAGACAGGGGGCACACTGAAGCTTTCTTT	CASRDRGHTEAFF
TRBJ1-2	few	.	12	TRBV6-1	TGTGCCAGCAGTGCAGGGAACTATGGCTACACCTTC	CASSAGNYGYTF
TRBJ2-7	.	TRBD1	15	TRBV6-1	TGTGCCAGCAGTACCCAGGGACAGGGTCAGGGCGAGCAGTACTTC	CASSTQGQGQGEQYF
TRBJ2-7	.	.	14	TRBV11-2	TGTGCCAGCAGCCCGTATCCCCCCGGTTACGAGCAGTACTTC	CASSPYPPGYEQYF
TRBJ1-1	.	.	14	TRBV6-5	TGTGCCAGCAGCTATTCTTGGGGGAACACTGAAGCTTTCTTT	CASSYSWGNTEAFF
TRBJ2-7	.	TRBD2	15	TRBV28	TGTGCCAGCAGTTTCGTAGCGGGGGGCGGGGGGGAGCAGTACTTC	CASSFVAGGGGEQYF
TRBJ2-7	.	.	14	TRBV6-6	TGTGCCAGCAGAGAGAAGGGTAGCTCCTACGAGCAGTACTTC	CASREKGSSYEQYF